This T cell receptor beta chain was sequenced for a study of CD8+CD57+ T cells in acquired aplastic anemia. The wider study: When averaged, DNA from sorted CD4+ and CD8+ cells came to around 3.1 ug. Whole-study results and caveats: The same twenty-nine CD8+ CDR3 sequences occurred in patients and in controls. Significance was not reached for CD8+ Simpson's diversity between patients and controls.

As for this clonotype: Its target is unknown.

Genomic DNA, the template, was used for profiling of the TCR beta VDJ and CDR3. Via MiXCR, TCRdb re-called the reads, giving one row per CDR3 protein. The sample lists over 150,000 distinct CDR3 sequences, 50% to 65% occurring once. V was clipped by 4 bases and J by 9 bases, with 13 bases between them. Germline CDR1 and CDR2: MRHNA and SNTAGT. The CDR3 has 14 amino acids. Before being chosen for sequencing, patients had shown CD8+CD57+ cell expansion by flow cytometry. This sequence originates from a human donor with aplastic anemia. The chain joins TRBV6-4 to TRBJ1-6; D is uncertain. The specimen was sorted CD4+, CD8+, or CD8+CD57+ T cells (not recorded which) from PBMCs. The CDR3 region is CASSGGSDSSPLHF. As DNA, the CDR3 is TGTGCCAGCAGTGGAGGGTCAGATAGTTCACCCCTCCACTTT.